The clone carrying this TCR beta chain has only a few counts. This sample was taken from a study of blood T cell repertoires in COVID-19. Study context: Sites in the United States, Italy and Spain provided acute and convalescent COVID-19 samples. T cells, B-cell-depleted T cells, or PBMCs supplied cDNA or gDNA.

In the original analysis: Reference gene primer amplification yielded estimated nucleated cell counts. Sequenced by immunoSEQ multiplex PCR; TCRdb stores in-frame clones only, minus some. That table gives V, J and clone size, and the DNA gave D and trimming. This sample has roughly 180,000 clones, with around 87% found just once. The V and J ends lost 0 bases and 5 bases respectively, with 17 bases between them. Per germline, CDR1 SGHRS and CDR2 YFSETQ. The CDR3 length is 16 residues. The receptor was derived from a young man with acute or convalescent COVID-19. Sample: peripheral blood. The genes are TRBV5-1 and TRBJ1-1, with TRBD1 as a possible D gene (5 bases). The CDR3 sequence: CASSLASTGGHTEAFF. Here the CDR3 DNA reads TGCGCCAGCAGCTTGGCCTCTACAGGTGGACATACTGAAGCTTTCTTT.